Here is one TCR beta chain with its context. The target antigen is unknown. The data are from a study of shared clonotypes between healthy human individuals. Findings and limits, study-wide: Naive subsets typically showed greater estimated richness than memory subsets. Rarefaction demonstrated incomplete sorted-subset sequencing despite large depth. In this cohort, only blood was sampled, and tissue repertoires likely differ.

Original data processing: Quality scores were absent from the junction-only immunoSEQ sequences, so filtering differed. Assay: immunoSEQ multiplex PCR; the TCRdb copy retains only in-frame clones and omits some. The V and J calls and the clone size are those of that table, but D and trimming were determined from the DNA. Here the sample spans about 1.5 million clones, roughly 96% being singletons. The CDR3 loop spans 14 amino acids. Material for sequencing was naive CD4+ T cells sorted from blood. Subset here: CD45RA+ positively selected. V gene TRBV21-1 combines with J gene TRBJ2-7; the D segment call TRBD2 is taken from the table without a DNA check. TRBV21-1 is an annotated pseudogene. This receptor was obtained from a man aged 25-40 years in good health. Here the CDR3 DNA reads TGTGCCAGCAGCCCGGGACTAGCGGGGGACGAGCAGTACTTC. This encodes CASSPGLAGDEQYF.